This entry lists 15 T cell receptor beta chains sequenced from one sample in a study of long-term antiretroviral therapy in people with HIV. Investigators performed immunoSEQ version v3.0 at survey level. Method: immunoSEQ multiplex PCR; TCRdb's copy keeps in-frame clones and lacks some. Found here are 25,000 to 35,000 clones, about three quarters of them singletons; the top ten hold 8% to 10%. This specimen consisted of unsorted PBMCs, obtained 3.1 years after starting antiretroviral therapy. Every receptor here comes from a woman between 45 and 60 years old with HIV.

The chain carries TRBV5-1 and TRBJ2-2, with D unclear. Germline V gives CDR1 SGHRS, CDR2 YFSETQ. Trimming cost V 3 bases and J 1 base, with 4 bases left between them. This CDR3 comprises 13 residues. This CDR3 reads CASSSRNTGELFF. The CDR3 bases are TGCGCCAGCAGCTCGAGGAACACCGGGGAGCTGTTTTTT.

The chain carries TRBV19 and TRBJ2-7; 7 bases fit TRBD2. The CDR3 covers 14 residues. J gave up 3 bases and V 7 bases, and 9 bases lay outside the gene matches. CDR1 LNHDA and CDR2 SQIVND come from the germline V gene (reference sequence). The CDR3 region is CASNPRGGSYEQYF. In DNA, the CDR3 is TGTGCCAGTAACCCCCGGGGAGGGAGCTACGAGCAGTACTTC. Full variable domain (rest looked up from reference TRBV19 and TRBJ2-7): DGGITQSPKYLFRKEGQNVTLSCEQNLNHDAMYWYRQDPGQGLRLIYYSQIVNDFQKGDIAEGYSVSREKKESFPLTVTSAQKNPTAFYLCASNPRGGSYEQYFGPGTRLTVT.

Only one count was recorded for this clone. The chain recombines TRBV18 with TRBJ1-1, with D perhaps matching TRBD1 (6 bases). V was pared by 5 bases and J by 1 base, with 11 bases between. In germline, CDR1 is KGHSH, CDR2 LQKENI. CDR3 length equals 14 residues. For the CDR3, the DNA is TGTGCCAGCTCATGGGGGGCGAAGAACACTGAAGCTTTCTTT. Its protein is CASSWGAKNTEAFF.

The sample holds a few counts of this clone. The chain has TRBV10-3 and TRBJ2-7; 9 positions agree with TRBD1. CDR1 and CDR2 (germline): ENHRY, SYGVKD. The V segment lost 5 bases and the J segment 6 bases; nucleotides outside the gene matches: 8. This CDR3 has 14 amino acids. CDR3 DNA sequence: TGTGCCATCAGTCCGGGACAGGGTTCCGTCGAGCAGTACTTC. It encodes CAISPGQGSVEQYF.

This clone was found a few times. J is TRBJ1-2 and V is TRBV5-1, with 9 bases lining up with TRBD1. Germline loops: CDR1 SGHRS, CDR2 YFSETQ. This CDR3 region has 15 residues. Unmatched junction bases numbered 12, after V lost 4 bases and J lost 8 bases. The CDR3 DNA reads TGCGCCAGCAGCGGACGGACAGGGGTTGGAGAAGGCTACACCTTC. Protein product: CASSGRTGVGEGYTF.

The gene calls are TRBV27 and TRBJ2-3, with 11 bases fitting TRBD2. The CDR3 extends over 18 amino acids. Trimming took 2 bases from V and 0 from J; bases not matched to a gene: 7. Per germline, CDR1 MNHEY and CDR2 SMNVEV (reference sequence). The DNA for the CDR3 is TGTGCCAGCAGTTTAAACCTAGCGGGGGGCCCTAGCACAGATACGCAGTATTTT. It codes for CASSLNLAGGPSTDTQYF.

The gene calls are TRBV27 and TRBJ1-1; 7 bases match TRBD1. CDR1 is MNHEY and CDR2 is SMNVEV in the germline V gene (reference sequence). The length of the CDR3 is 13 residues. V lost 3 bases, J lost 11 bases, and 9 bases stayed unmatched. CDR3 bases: TGTGCCAGCAGTTTGGGAAGGGGGCGGGTGGCTTTCTTT. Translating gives CASSLGRGRVAFF.

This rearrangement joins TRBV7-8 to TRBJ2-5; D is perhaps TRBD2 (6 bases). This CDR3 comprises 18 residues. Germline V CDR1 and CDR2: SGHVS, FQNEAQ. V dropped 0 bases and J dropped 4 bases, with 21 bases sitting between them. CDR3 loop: CASSLALTRSLPGETQYF. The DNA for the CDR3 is TGTGCCAGCAGCTTAGCGCTGACTAGGAGCCTCCCGGGAGAGACCCAGTACTTC.

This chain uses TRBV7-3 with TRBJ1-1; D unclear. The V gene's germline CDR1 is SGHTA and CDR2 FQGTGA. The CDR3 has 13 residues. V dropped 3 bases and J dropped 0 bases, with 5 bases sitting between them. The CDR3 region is CASSFSLNTEAFF. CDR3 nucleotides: TGTGCCAGCAGCTTTTCTTTGAACACTGAAGCTTTCTTT.

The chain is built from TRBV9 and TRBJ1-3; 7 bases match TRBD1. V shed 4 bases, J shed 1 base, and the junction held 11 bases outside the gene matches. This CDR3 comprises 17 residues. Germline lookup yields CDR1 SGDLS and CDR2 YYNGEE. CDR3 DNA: TGTGCCAGCAGCCCCGAGGGACAGCGGTCGTCTGGAAACACCATATATTTT. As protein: CASSPEGQRSSGNTIYF. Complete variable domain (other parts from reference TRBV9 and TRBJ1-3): DSGVTQTPKHLITATGQRVTLRCSPRSGDLSVYWYQQSLDQGLQFLIQYYNGEERAKGNILERFSAQQFPDLHSELNLSSLELGDSALYFCASSPEGQRSSGNTIYFGEGSWLTVV.

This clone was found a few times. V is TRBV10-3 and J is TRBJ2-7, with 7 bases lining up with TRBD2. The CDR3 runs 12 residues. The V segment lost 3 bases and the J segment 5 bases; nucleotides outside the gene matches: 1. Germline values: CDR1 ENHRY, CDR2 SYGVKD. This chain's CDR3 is CAISDRGDEQYV. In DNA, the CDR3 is TGTGCCATCAGTGACCGGGGGGACGAGCAGTACGTC.

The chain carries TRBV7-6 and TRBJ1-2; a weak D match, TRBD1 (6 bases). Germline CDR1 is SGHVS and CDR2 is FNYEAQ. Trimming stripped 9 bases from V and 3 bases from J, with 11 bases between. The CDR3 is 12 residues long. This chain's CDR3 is CASRGGDYGYTF. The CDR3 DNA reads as TGTGCCAGTCGAGGGGGGGACTATGGCTACACCTTC.

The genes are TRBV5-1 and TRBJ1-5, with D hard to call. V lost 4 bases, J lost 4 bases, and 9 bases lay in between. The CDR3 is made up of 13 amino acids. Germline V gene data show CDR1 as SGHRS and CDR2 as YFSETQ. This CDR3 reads CASSPAPNQPQHF. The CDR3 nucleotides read TGCGCCAGCAGCCCGGCCCCTAATCAGCCCCAGCATTTT. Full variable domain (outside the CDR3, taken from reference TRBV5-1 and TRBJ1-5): KAGVTQTPRYLIKTRGQQVTLSCSPISGHRSVSWYQQTPGQGLQFLFEYFSETQRNKGNFPGRFSGRQFSNSRSEMNVSTLELGDSALYLCASSPAPNQPQHFGDGTRLSIL.

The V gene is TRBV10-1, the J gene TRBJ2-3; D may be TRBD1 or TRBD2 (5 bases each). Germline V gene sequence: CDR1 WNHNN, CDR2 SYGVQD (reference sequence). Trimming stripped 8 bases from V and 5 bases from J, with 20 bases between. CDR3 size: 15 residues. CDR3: CASARDGYLGDTQYF. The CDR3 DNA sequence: TGCGCCAGCGCCAGGGACGGCTACCTTGGAGATACGCAGTATTTT.

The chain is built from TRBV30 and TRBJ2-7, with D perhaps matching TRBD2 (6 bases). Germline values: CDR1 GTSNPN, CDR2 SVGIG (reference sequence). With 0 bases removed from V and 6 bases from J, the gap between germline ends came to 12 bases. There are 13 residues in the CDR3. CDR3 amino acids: CAWSVLVGGEQYF. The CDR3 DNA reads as TGTGCCTGGAGTGTACTAGTGGGGGGCGAGCAGTACTTC.